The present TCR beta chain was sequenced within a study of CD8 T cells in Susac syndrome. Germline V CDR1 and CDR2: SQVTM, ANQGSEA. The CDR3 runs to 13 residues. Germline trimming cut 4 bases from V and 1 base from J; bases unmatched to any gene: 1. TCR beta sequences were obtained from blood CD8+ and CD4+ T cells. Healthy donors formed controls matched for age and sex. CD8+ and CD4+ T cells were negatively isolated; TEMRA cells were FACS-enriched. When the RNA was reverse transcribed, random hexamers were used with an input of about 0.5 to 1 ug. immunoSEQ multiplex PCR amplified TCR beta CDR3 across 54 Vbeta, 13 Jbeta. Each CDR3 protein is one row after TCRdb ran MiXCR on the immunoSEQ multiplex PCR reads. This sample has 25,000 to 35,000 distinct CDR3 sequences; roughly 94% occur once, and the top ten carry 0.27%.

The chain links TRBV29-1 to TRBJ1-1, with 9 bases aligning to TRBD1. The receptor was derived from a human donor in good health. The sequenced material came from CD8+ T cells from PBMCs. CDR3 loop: CSVGDRANTEAFF. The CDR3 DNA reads TGCAGCGTTGGGGACAGGGCGAACACTGAAGCTTTCTTT.